The next 16 T cell receptor beta chains were all read from a single sample in a study of tissue T cells after allogeneic stem cell transplantation. The time point is: mouse harvest day 14 after allogeneic transplant. The graft held 10^6 splenic CD5+ T cells and 10^7 T-cell-depleted bone marrow cells. The method was immunoSEQ multiplex PCR; TCRdb's version includes in-frame clones alone and lacks a portion of them. The sample holds some 5,000 clones; around 29% are singletons and the top ten take approximately 6.4%. The specimen sequenced was skin. The source is a female BALB/c mouse given C57BL/6 T cells with graft-versus-host disease after an allogeneic hematopoietic cell transplant.

About this clone: The listed genes are named as in mouse. Read sequence stops 1 residue before the CDR3 end, and the germline J gene provides the missing end. The rearrangement uses TRBV26 and TRBJ2-4, with 8 bases fitting TRBD2. This CDR3 region has 15 residues. Trimming took 2 bases from V and 0 from J; bases not matched to a gene: 1. Germline loops: CDR1 KGHPV, CDR2 FQNQEV (reference sequence). CDR3 sequence reads: CASSLTGGSQNTLYF. CDR3 DNA (partial): TGTGCCAGCAGTCTGACTGGGGGTAGTCAAAACACCTTGTAC.

This clone occurred a few times. These gene names are mouse names. Coverage ceases 1 residue before the CDR3 finishes, and the germline J gene fills in the end. V usage is TRBV3 and J usage is TRBJ1-2; TRBD1 might be the D (6 bases). Deletions cut 5 bases from V and 0 bases from J, with 10 bases between. This CDR3 comprises 14 residues. CDR1 is SNHLY and CDR2 is FYNGKV in the germline V gene (reference sequence). This CDR3 reads CASSTGTTNSDYTF. The CDR3 bases that were read are TGTGCCAGCAGCACCGGGACAACAAACTCCGACTACACC.

This clone was recorded a few times. Here the gene names and germline are mouse. The read ends 1 residue before the CDR3 terminus; that terminus is restored from the germline J gene. The chain couples TRBV26 to TRBJ2-4; D ambiguous. Germline V CDR1 and CDR2: KGHPV, FQNQEV (reference sequence). The CDR3 has 13 amino acids. With 4 bases removed from V and 0 bases from J, the gap between germline ends came to 5 bases. The CDR3 reads CASSPASQNTLYF. The sequenced CDR3 bases are TGTGCCAGCAGTCCGGCTAGTCAAAACACCTTGTAC.

This clone counts as medium-sized (0.01 to 0.1%). Gene names and germline match the mouse. The read gets to within 1 residue of the CDR3 end, and the germline J gene fills in the rest. The chain carries TRBV16 and TRBJ2-5; TRBD2 matches at 8 bases. CDR3 length: 15 residues. Germline V CDR1 and CDR2: SGHSA, FRNQAP. The ends lost 0 bases at V and 4 bases at J; junction bases unmatched: 3. The DNA read from the CDR3 is TGTGCAAGCAGCTTAGACGGACTGGGCGAAGACACCCAGTAC. This codes for CASSLDGLGEDTQY. The entire CDR3 is CASSLDGLGEDTQYF.

For this clone: These gene names are mouse names. The read stops 1 residue short of the end of the CDR3; the missing end is completed from the germline J gene. This chain uses TRBV31 with TRBJ2-4; 7 bases are shared with TRBD2. V was clipped by 1 base and J by 1 base; unmatched bases: 5. This CDR3 has 15 amino acids. Per germline, CDR1 GKSSPN and CDR2 SITVG. The CDR3 loop is CAWSPLGDGQNTLYF. The covered CDR3 bases are TGTGCCTGGAGTCCCCTGGGGGATGGTCAAAACACCTTGTAC.

Remarks on this clone: Mouse germline and gene names are used. The read terminates 1 residue before the CDR3 end, so the remaining end is supplied by the germline J gene. The gene calls are TRBV26 and TRBJ2-7, with 11 bases identical to TRBD2. The CDR3 consists of 15 residues. The V segment lost 3 bases and the J segment 3 bases; nucleotides outside the gene matches: 4. In germline, CDR1 is KGHPV, CDR2 FQNQEV (reference sequence). CDR3 DNA (partial): TGTGCCAGCAGTCTCGGGACTGGGGGTCTCTATGAACAGTAC. Translated, it gives CASSLGTGGLYEQY. The full CDR3 is CASSLGTGGLYEQYF.

As for this clone: The gene names here belong to mouse. The CDR3 end falls 1 residue outside the read, so it is completed with the germline J gene. V usage is TRBV24 and J usage is TRBJ2-3; tentatively, D is TRBD2 (6 bases). The CDR3 covers 15 residues. The V and J ends lost 1 base and 0 bases respectively, with 8 bases between them. Per germline, CDR1 KGHTA and CDR2 FRNEEI. CDR3 residues: CASSLFGGSAETLYF. The part of the CDR3 DNA that was read is TGTGCCAGCAGTCTGTTCGGGGGGAGTGCAGAAACGCTGTAT.

Concerning this clone: The gene names here belong to mouse. The sequence runs out 1 residue before the end of the CDR3; the remainder is reconstructed from the germline J gene. The rearrangement joins TRBV24 to TRBJ1-1; D is unclear. Germline V gives CDR1 KGHTA, CDR2 FRNEEI. The V and J ends lost 4 bases and 4 bases respectively, with 7 bases between them. This CDR3 comprises 12 residues. The CDR3 sequence: CASSRGVTEVFF. CDR3 bases read: TGTGCCAGCAGTCGCGGGGTCACAGAAGTCTTC.

About this clone: Here the gene names and germline are mouse. The sequence runs out 1 residue before the end of the CDR3; the remainder is reconstructed from the germline J gene. The rearrangement uses TRBV23 and TRBJ2-4; the D call of TRBD1 is as the table states it, not checked on the DNA. CDR3 length: 13 residues. Germline V gene lookup returns CDR1 KGHTA and CDR2 FQNQQP. The sequenced CDR3 bases are TGCTCCAGCAGTCAAAGGGAAGGGGGCACCTTGTAC. Amino acids: CSSSQREGGTLY. The whole CDR3 protein is CSSSQREGGTLYF.

To note about this clone: Gene names are mouse gene names. The CDR3 end lies 1 residue beyond the end of the read and is filled in from the germline J gene. The rearrangement links TRBV23 to TRBJ2-5; the table's TRBD2 call for D was not verified on the DNA. The CDR3 totals 15 residues. Germline V gene lookup returns CDR1 KGHTA and CDR2 FQNQQP. CDR3 protein: CSSSQDWGGRDTQYF. Partial CDR3 DNA: TGCTCCAGCAGTCAAGACTGGGGGGGCAGAGACACCCAGTAC.

Judged by abundance, this clone is medium-sized. Germline and genes: mouse. The CDR3 extends 1 residue past the end of the read, so its final part is completed from the germline J gene. This sequence joins TRBV26 and TRBJ1-5; D gene unclear. The CDR3 extends over 14 amino acids. Trimming left V 2 bases short and J 0 bases short, with 5 bases between. Germline lookup yields CDR1 KGHPV and CDR2 FQNQEV (reference sequence). Incomplete CDR3 DNA: TGTGCCAGCAGTCTGACAGATAACAACCAGGCTCCGCTT. Amino acids: CASSLTDNNQAPL. The entire CDR3 reads CASSLTDNNQAPLF. The full variable domain, in which reference TRBV26 and TRBJ1-5 provide the parts outside the CDR3, is NSKVIQTPRYLVKGQGQKAKMRCIPEKGHPVVFWYQQNKNNEFKFLINFQNQEVLQQIDMTEKRFSAECPSNSPCSLEIQSSEAGDSALYLCASSLTDNNQAPLFGEGTRLSVL.

About this clone: The germline and genes are mouse ones. The CDR3 goes on 1 residue after the read ends, and that part is filled in from the germline J gene. The rearrangement joins TRBV23 to TRBJ1-4; the table's D call, TRBD1, has no DNA check behind it. Germline assignment: CDR1 KGHTA and CDR2 FQNQQP. The CDR3 is 15 residues long. This CDR3 reads CSSSPPGQSNERLFF. CDR3 DNA, as far as it was read: TGCTCCAGCAGTCCTCCGGGACAGTCCAACGAAAGATTATTT.

As for this clone: The germline and genes are mouse ones. The read gets to within 1 residue of the CDR3 end, and the germline J gene fills in the rest. The rearrangement links TRBV4 to TRBJ1-4; D remains ambiguous. Germline-derived CDR1 and CDR2 are LGHDT and YNNKQL (reference sequence). The length of the CDR3 is 14 residues. V was trimmed by 3 bases and J by 0 bases, leaving 5 bases between them. Here the CDR3 reads CASSYGLSNERLFF. The CDR3 DNA, read in part, is TGTGCCAGCAGCTACGGACTTTCCAACGAAAGATTATTT.

In its sample, this clone ranks as large. The genes and germline here are from mouse. Read data end 1 residue before the CDR3 end; the end is taken from the germline J gene. V usage is TRBV26 and J usage is TRBJ2-1, with a weak D call TRBD1 (6 bases). The CDR3 is made up of 14 amino acids. Per the germline V gene, CDR1 is KGHPV and CDR2 is FQNQEV (reference sequence). V lost 0 bases, J lost 7 bases, and 10 bases lay in between. The part of the CDR3 DNA that was read is TGTGCCAGCAGTCTGTCACAGGGCGGAGCTGAGCAGTTC. The encoded protein is CASSLSQGGAEQF. The whole CDR3 region reads CASSLSQGGAEQFF. Combining the CDR3 with reference TRBV26 and TRBJ2-1 gives the whole variable domain NSKVIQTPRYLVKGQGQKAKMRCIPEKGHPVVFWYQQNKNNEFKFLINFQNQEVLQQIDMTEKRFSAECPSNSPCSLEIQSSEAGDSALYLCASSLSQGGAEQFFGPGTRLTVL.

As to this clone: The gene symbols are mouse symbols. The read ends 1 residue early relative to the CDR3; the germline J gene fills the gap. The gene calls are TRBV16 and TRBJ1-1; D gene ambiguous. The germline gives CDR1 SGHSA, CDR2 FRNQAP. The V end lost 1 base, the J end lost 8 bases, and 8 bases lay between the germline ends. The CDR3 consists of 12 residues. The CDR3 sequence: CASSLGGSEVFF. The part of the CDR3 DNA that was read is TGTGCAAGCAGCTTAGGCGGCAGTGAAGTCTTC.

On this clone itself: Gene names and germline match the mouse. The DNA read from the CDR3 is TGTGCCAGCAGTCTAAGACGGACAGAAGTCTTC. Translating it yields CASSLRRTEVF. The whole CDR3 protein is CASSLRRTEVFF. The chain recombines TRBV26 with TRBJ1-1; D uncertain. The read comes to an end 1 residue before the CDR3 does, leaving the germline J gene to fill in the end. Germline CDR1 is KGHPV and CDR2 is FQNQEV (reference sequence). V gave up 3 bases and J gave up 5 bases, with 7 bases separating them. The CDR3 consists of 12 residues.